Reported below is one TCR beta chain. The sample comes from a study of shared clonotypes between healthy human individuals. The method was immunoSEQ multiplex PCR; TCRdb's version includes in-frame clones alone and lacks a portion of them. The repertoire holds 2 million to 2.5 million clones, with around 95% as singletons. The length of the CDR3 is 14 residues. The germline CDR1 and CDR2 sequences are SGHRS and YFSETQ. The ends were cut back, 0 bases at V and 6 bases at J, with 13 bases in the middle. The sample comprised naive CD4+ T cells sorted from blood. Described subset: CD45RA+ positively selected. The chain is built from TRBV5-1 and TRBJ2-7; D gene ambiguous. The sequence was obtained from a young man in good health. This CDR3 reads CASSLADFRLEQYF. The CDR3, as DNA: TGCGCCAGCAGCTTGGCCGATTTTCGGCTCGAGCAGTACTTC.